The 25 T cell receptor beta chains below were found in one sample sequenced in a study of T cells in Graves' hyperthyroidism and ophthalmopathy. The TCR beta CDR3 regions underwent amplification using RNA transcripts as the source. Primed by the HTBI set, a first-round RT-PCR was run on the TCR CDR3. MiXCR was run by TCRdb on the multiplex PCR reads, yielding one entry per CDR3 protein. The table shows 310,000 or so distinct CDR3 sequences, with about a sixth occurring only once. Sequenced material: blood. These receptors originate from a woman aged 55-70 years with Graves' ophthalmopathy.

The rearrangement uses TRBV5-1 and TRBJ2-1; TRBD2 is a possible D gene (6 bases). V shed 0 bases and J shed 6 bases, with 13 bases lying between them. Germline loops: CDR1 SGHRS, CDR2 YFSETQ. The CDR3 consists of 15 residues. The CDR3: CASSLGSARGNEQFF. CDR3 DNA sequence: TGCGCCAGCAGCTTGGGGTCTGCGCGGGGCAATGAGCAGTTCTTC.

The chain is built from TRBV5-5 and TRBJ2-3; 7 bases are shared with TRBD2. This CDR3 is 14 amino acids long. V was clipped by 4 bases and J by 2 bases; unmatched bases: 4. Germline V gives CDR1 SGHKS, CDR2 YYEKEE (reference sequence). CDR3 in amino acids: CASSRAGDTDTQYF. CDR3 coding DNA: TGTGCCAGCAGCCGCGCGGGGGACACAGATACGCAGTATTTT.

The genes are TRBV6-2 or TRBV6-3 and TRBJ2-6, with D possibly TRBD2 on 6 matching bases. The CDR3 runs to 15 residues. V lost 7 bases and J lost 7, with 17 bases in between. Germline lookup yields CDR1 MNHEY and CDR2 SVGEGT. CDR3 amino acids: CASNAVEGSANVLTF. CDR3 in DNA: TGTGCCAGCAACGCAGTGGAGGGTTCTGCCAACGTCCTGACTTTC.

The chain is built from TRBV5-1 and TRBJ2-7; 11 bases agree with TRBD1. This CDR3 is built from 19 residues. The germline CDR1 and CDR2 sequences are SGHRS and YFSETQ. The V segment lost 0 bases and the J segment 5 bases; nucleotides outside the gene matches: 16. The CDR3 nucleotides are TGCGCCAGCAGCTTGGGGACAGGGGGCTGGTGGCTTAGTTTCAACGAGCAGTACTTC. Translated: CASSLGTGGWWLSFNEQYF. The variable domain in full, completed from reference TRBV5-1 and TRBJ2-7, reads KAGVTQTPRYLIKTRGQQVTLSCSPISGHRSVSWYQQTPGQGLQFLFEYFSETQRNKGNFPGRFSGRQFSNSRSEMNVSTLELGDSALYLCASSLGTGGWWLSFNEQYFGPGTRLTVT.

This chain joins TRBV5-1 and TRBJ2-1; TRBD2 is a possible D gene (5 bases). Per germline, CDR1 SGHRS and CDR2 YFSETQ. V gave up 0 bases and J gave up 8 bases, with 21 bases separating them. CDR3 length: 17 amino acids. In DNA, the CDR3 is TGCGCCAGCAGCTTGGAGGGCAGGAGGCTCGGGTTCGATGAGCAGTTCTTC. It is translated as CASSLEGRRLGFDEQFF.

This clonotype was picked up many times. As DNA, the CDR3 is TGTGCCATCAGTGCCGGGGAAACCGGGGCCAACGTCCTGACTTTC. Amino acids: CAISAGETGANVLTF. The chain carries TRBV10-3 and TRBJ2-6, with D perhaps matching TRBD2 (5 bases). Germline CDR1 and CDR2: ENHRY and SYGVKD. The CDR3 covers 15 residues. Trimming shortened V by 4 bases and J by 4 bases, and 11 bases separated the two germline ends.

This chain uses TRBV9 with TRBJ1-2; possible D gene TRBD1, 5 bases. The CDR3 covers 14 residues. Germline CDR1 and CDR2: SGDLS and YYNGEE. V was shortened by 0 bases and J by 7 bases, with 13 bases between the two germline ends. CDR3 nucleotide sequence: TGTGCCAGCAGCGTAGCCAACTCCGGGGCTGGCTACACCTTC. Protein product: CASSVANSGAGYTF.

This clonotype was detected ten times or more. This rearrangement joins TRBV15 to TRBJ1-1; 8 bases align to TRBD1. Trimming removed 3 bases from V and 8 bases from J; junction bases left unmatched: 5. Germline assignment: CDR1 LNHNV and CDR2 YYDKDF (reference sequence). The CDR3 consists of 13 residues. The CDR3 sequence is CATSSGDRKEAFF. The CDR3 DNA follows: TGTGCCACCAGCAGTGGGGACAGGAAAGAAGCTTTCTTT.

There are a few counts of this clonotype. The chain employs TRBV20-1 and TRBJ2-3; D perhaps matches TRBD1 (6 bases). The CDR3 has 13 residues. V lost 4 bases, J lost 4 bases, and 12 bases lay in between. Germline lookup yields CDR1 DFQATT and CDR2 SNEGSKA (reference sequence). Written as DNA, the CDR3 is TGCAGTGCTACCACCACAGGGCCAGATACGCAGTATTTT. Amino acids: CSATTTGPDTQYF.

This clonotype was counted ten times or more. The chain couples TRBV7-9 to TRBJ2-7; the D call may be TRBD1 or TRBD2 (5 bases each). Germline CDR1 reads SEHNR; CDR2 reads FQNEAQ (reference sequence). The CDR3 has 14 residues. The V end lost 5 bases, the J end lost 0 bases, and 11 bases lay between the germline ends. CDR3 bases: TGTGCCAGCAGCCTCCGGGACGTCTCCTACGAGCAGTACTTC. It yields the protein CASSLRDVSYEQYF. The full variable domain, its missing parts supplied by reference TRBV7-9 and TRBJ2-7, is DTGVSQNPRHKITKRGQNVTFRCDPISEHNRLYWYRQTLGQGPEFLTYFQNEAQLEKSRLLSDRFSAERPKGSFSTLEIQRTEQGDSAMYLCASSLRDVSYEQYFGPGTRLTVT.

This clonotype was observed at least ten times. The rearrangement links TRBV5-4 to TRBJ2-5; 8 bases fit TRBD1. Trimming cost V 2 bases and J 2 bases; bases outside gene matches: 2. CDR1 is SGHNT and CDR2 is YYREEE in the germline V gene (reference sequence). The CDR3 sequence is 14 residues long. The CDR3 bases are TGTGCCAGCAGCTTAAGACAGGGGCAAGAGACCCAGTACTTC. It is translated as CASSLRQGQETQYF.

In this sample, this clonotype turned up many times. V and J are TRBV5-1 and TRBJ1-1, with 7 bases aligning to TRBD1. V lost 1 base to trimming and J lost 4 bases; unmatched junction nucleotides: 4. CDR3 length: 14 amino acids. Germline values: CDR1 SGHRS, CDR2 YFSETQ. This CDR3 reads CASSLTGEGTEAFF. Here the CDR3 DNA reads TGCGCCAGCAGCTTGACAGGGGAGGGCACTGAAGCTTTCTTT.

Ten or more counts support this clonotype. This sequence joins TRBV2 and TRBJ2-7; D might be TRBD2 (6 bases). Trimming left V 0 bases short and J 6 bases short, with 9 bases between. The germline gives CDR1 SNHLY, CDR2 FYNNEI. This CDR3 has 13 residues. In DNA, the CDR3 is TGTGCCAGCAGTGAAGCGGAGGGTGCCGAGCAGTACTTC. It yields the protein CASSEAEGAEQYF.

This clonotype was recorded at least ten times. The V call is TRBV2, the J call TRBJ1-6; 12 bases agree with TRBD1. The V segment lost 7 bases and the J segment 9 bases; nucleotides outside the gene matches: 4. CDR3 length: 14 amino acids. The germline V gene has CDR1 SNHLY and CDR2 FYNNEI. CDR3 DNA: TGTGCCAGCAACCGGGACAGGGGGCCTTCACCCCTCCACTTT. The encoded protein is CASNRDRGPSPLHF.

This clonotype was counted many times. The chain joins TRBV7-6 to TRBJ2-2, with D maybe TRBD2 (5 bases). The CDR3 covers 14 residues. Trimming took 7 bases from V and 2 from J, leaving 11 bases between them. The germline CDR1 and CDR2 sequences are SGHVS and FNYEAQ. CDR3 in amino acids: CASTASSNTGELFF. The CDR3, as DNA: TGTGCCAGCACGGCTAGCTCCAACACCGGGGAGCTGTTTTTT.

The table lists this clonotype with a few counts. The rearrangement links TRBV5-5 to TRBJ2-3; TRBD2 agrees at 8 bases. V trimming: 4 bases; J trimming: 1 base; junction bases outside the gene matches: 8. The CDR3 is 16 residues long. CDR1 is SGHKS and CDR2 is YYEKEE in the germline V gene (reference sequence). For the CDR3, the DNA is TGTGCCAGCAGCAAAGGTCGGGGGGGTGGCACAGATACGCAGTATTTT. This sequence encodes CASSKGRGGGTDTQYF.

In its sample, this clonotype was seen many times. The chain links TRBV30 to TRBJ1-1; D uncertain. V was clipped by 0 bases and J by 1 base, with 6 bases between them. CDR3 length: 13 residues. Germline-derived CDR1 and CDR2 are GTSNPN and SVGIG (reference sequence). The CDR3 here is CAWSVESNTEAFF. The CDR3 DNA is TGTGCCTGGAGTGTTGAGTCGAACACTGAAGCTTTCTTT.

This clonotype came up many times. V gene TRBV28 combines with J gene TRBJ1-5; the D is unclear. The V and J ends lost 5 bases and 4 bases respectively, with 21 bases between them. The V gene's germline CDR1 is MDHEN and CDR2 SYDVKM. The CDR3 runs to 17 residues. As DNA, the CDR3 is TGTGCCAGCAGTCCCACCCTGGGCGGGAGAAGAAATCAGCCCCAGCATTTT. Translation: CASSPTLGGRRNQPQHF.

At least ten counts were recorded for this clonotype. This chain uses TRBV9 with TRBJ2-1, with 7 bases fitting TRBD2. Looked up from germline, CDR1 is SGDLS and CDR2 is YYNGEE. The CDR3 has 16 amino acids. V was pared by 0 bases and J by 7 bases, with 10 bases of the junction left unmatched. The CDR3 loop reads CASSVGASGVRNEQFF. The CDR3 DNA reads TGTGCCAGCAGCGTAGGTGCAAGCGGGGTCAGGAATGAGCAGTTCTTC.

This clonotype was observed at least ten times. The CDR3 sequence: CAISPQGPNTGELFF. The CDR3 bases are TGTGCCATCAGCCCACAGGGGCCTAACACCGGGGAGCTGTTTTTT. The chain has TRBV10-3 and TRBJ2-2; 7 bases align to TRBD1. The germline V gene encodes CDR1 ENHRY and CDR2 SYGVKD. After removal of 6 bases from V and 2 bases from J, the junction contained 6 bases not matched to a gene. This CDR3 contains 15 residues.

In this sample, this clonotype turned up a few times. The CDR3 sequence is CASSIGLPANTGELFF. The CDR3 coding sequence is TGTGCCAGCAGCATAGGACTACCCGCGAACACCGGGGAGCTGTTTTTT. This rearrangement joins TRBV5-4 to TRBJ2-2; D may be TRBD2 (6 bases). Trimming cost V 4 bases and J 0 bases, with 13 bases left between them. Germline loops: CDR1 SGHNT, CDR2 YYREEE (reference sequence). The length of the CDR3 is 16 residues.

This clonotype was recorded many times. CDR3 region: CSASRQLNTEAFF. The CDR3 DNA is TGCAGTGCTAGCAGACAGCTGAACACTGAAGCTTTCTTT. The chain joins TRBV20-1 to TRBJ1-1; weak D call: TRBD1 (5 bases). Germline V gene data show CDR1 as DFQATT and CDR2 as SNEGSKA (reference sequence). The CDR3 spans 13 residues. The germline V and J ends were trimmed by 3 bases and 0 bases, with 8 bases remaining between them.

This clonotype was seen at least ten times. J is TRBJ1-2 and V is TRBV6-2 or TRBV6-3; 7 bases are a match to TRBD1. With 5 bases clipped from V and 7 bases from J, the junction kept 7 bases outside the gene matches. CDR3 length equals 13 residues. Germline V lookup: CDR1 MNHEY, CDR2 SVGEGT. The CDR3 spells CASSVTGDPGYTF. As DNA, the CDR3 is TGTGCCAGCAGTGTAACAGGGGATCCTGGCTACACCTTC.

This clonotype was seen a handful of times. V and J are TRBV4-3 and TRBJ2-1, with 10 bases matching TRBD2. V was clipped by 5 bases and J by 2 bases; unmatched bases: 12. The germline CDR1 and CDR2 sequences are LGHNA and YSLEER. The length of the CDR3 is 18 residues. The CDR3 spells CASSGGSSGRTPYNEQFF. CDR3 coding DNA: TGCGCCAGCAGCGGGGGGTCTAGCGGGAGAACGCCCTACAATGAGCAGTTCTTC.

This chain connects TRBV6-6 to TRBJ1-1; possibly TRBD1 for D (5 bases). The CDR3 spans 15 residues. The V and J ends lost 0 bases and 3 bases respectively, with 11 bases between them. The germline CDR1 and CDR2 sequences are MNHNY and SVGAGI (reference sequence). For the CDR3, the DNA is TGTGCCAGCAGTTACTCGTCAGGGTGGGACACTGAAGCTTTCTTT. Translating gives CASSYSSGWDTEAFF.